This TCR beta chain was recovered during a study of T cells in Graves' hyperthyroidism and ophthalmopathy (dated by TCRdb to between 2017 and 2020). Concerning the study at large: Peripheral blood samples were taken at initial diagnosis, before any treatment was given. A discovery cohort of approximately 100 patients, 43 with Graves' ophthalmopathy and approximately 57 with stable Graves' hyperthyroidism, was used to find distinguishing TCR V-J signatures. Whether ophthalmopathy could be predicted prospectively was tested in an independent validation cohort made up of approximately 19 hyperthyroidism patients plus 17 patients who later progressed to ophthalmopathy. The approximately 98 discovery patients were randomly divided into training and test sets at a 7:3 ratio. Thyroid tissue and blood T-cell repertoires from about 6 Graves' hyperthyroidism patients were also compared in the study. After blood sampling, hyperthyroidism patients were treated with methimazole at a starting dose of 30 mg daily, and ophthalmopathy patients were treated with high-dose intravenous methylprednisolone. According to the paper, TCR Vbeta CDR3 sequencing was carried out on 135 peripheral blood samples, which came from 40 to 45 ophthalmopathy, around 74 hyperthyroidism and roughly 17 progressor patients.

A patient counted as having stable Graves' hyperthyroidism if no progression to ophthalmopathy occurred over 18 months of follow-up. The hyperthyroidism patients were between 18 and 65 years old and newly diagnosed, with a disease duration of less than 2 months. The study excluded patients with uncontrolled infections, other autoimmune diseases, pregnancy or lactation. Diagnoses were established on the basis of clinical symptoms, serum thyroxine and TRAb, thyroid ultrasound, and orbital computed tomography. PBMCs were isolated from roughly 10 ml of fresh peripheral blood by Ficoll-Paque density gradient centrifugation. Trizol reagent was used to extract total RNA, and RNA quality was then checked on an Agilent 2100 Bioanalyzer. Amplification of TCR beta CDR3 regions was carried out from RNA transcripts. The TCR CDR3 was subjected to a first round of RT-PCR using the HTBI primer set and the Qiagen OneStep RT-PCR kit. A second multiplex PCR round built the libraries, followed by size selection and purification. Paired-end sequencing of the libraries was performed with 100 bp reads on an Illumina HiSeq2000. Per the source publication's procedure: SOAPnuke was used to process the raw data, with reads discarded if the reads contained adapters or uncalled bases, had a mean Phred below 15, or lacked an exact constant-primer or identifier match. COPE v1.2.5 was used to merge high-quality paired reads, and clonotypes were defined as unique nucleotide sequences. MiTCR v1.1 was used to align clonotypes to the IMGT TRBV, TRBD and TRBJ reference segments. The analysis was restricted to V-J combinations with a frequency above 0.0001, which together covered 99.2% of the repertoires. The TCS score was defined as F50 (clonal expansion) divided by E x V (chaos), with BLOSUM62-based TCRdist calculated between CDR3 peptides within each V-J. Welch's t-statistics and random forest reduced fewer than 550 V-J features to roughly 13, which were used in a naive Bayes classifier (R e1071). TCRdb reprocessing: public reads trimmed at Q25 with fastp, clones called with MiXCR, in-frame beta chains kept. For every CDR3 protein sequence, its rows merge into one entry that carries the most common genes and DNA. These V and J calls are TCRdb output, not the study's own analysis. In all, the sample holds approximately 510,000 distinct CDR3 sequences, and less than 25% of those were seen once. The ten largest clonotypes hold 26% of the sample.

CDR1 and CDR2 (MNHNS, SASEGT) derive from the germline V gene. There are 14 amino acids in the CDR3, from cysteine to phenylalanine inclusive. Just the 42-base CDR3 DNA is kept, in frame starting at base 1. V ends up 5 bases short and J 10 bases short, with an unmatched junction base count of 11. Overall study outcomes, separate from this receptor: During validation, the model predicted progression to ophthalmopathy a median of roughly six months ahead of onset, with approximately 70% sensitivity and 72.22% specificity. No statistical method was used to set the sample size in advance, and investigators knew the group allocation. Ophthalmopathy was separated from stable hyperthyroidism by a 13 V-J signature model, with about 86% sensitivity and 81% to 82% specificity obtained in cross-validation and 80%/75% obtained in testing. Most expanded thyroid clonotypes (frequency above 0.001) were also found in blood, which suggests that blood repertoires may mirror thyroid immune responses.

This clonotype has ten or more counts. No antigen is known for it. Per-nucleotide qualities are absent, and no much larger clonotype sits a single base away. The clonotype originates from a man aged 18 to 30 with Graves' hyperthyroidism. This sequence uses TRBV6-1 and TRBJ1-1; 9 nucleotides in the junction match TRBD1. Sample: blood. The CDR3 has the sequence CASSPRQGVFGAFF. The DNA reads TGTGCCAGCAGTCCACGACAGGGGGTATTTGGAGCTTTCTTT.